What follows are 13 T cell receptor beta chains derived from one specimen sequenced in a study of blood T cells in healthy people across ages. The authors ran a second PCR of about 6 to 12 cycles using a sample-barcoded 5' primer and a J-beta primer mix. TCRdb fed the 5' RACE reads into MiXCR, producing one record per CDR3 protein. Among 750,000 to 1,000,000 distinct CDR3 sequences listed, approximately 32% were seen once. These data are also associated with another study on T cells of mothers and their children.

Sequenced input: blood. The receptors derive from a woman between 35 and 50 years old in good health.

This clonotype was seen only a few times. This chain uses TRBV4-3 with TRBJ2-3; 11 nucleotides line up with TRBD1. Germline CDR1 LGHNA, CDR2 YSLEER. There are 16 residues in the CDR3. V gave up 0 bases and J gave up 5 bases; unmatched junction bases: 4. The CDR3 spells CASSQEWGTGGDTQYF. The DNA of the CDR3 is TGCGCCAGCAGCCAAGAGTGGGGGACAGGGGGAGATACGCAGTATTTT.

In its sample, this clonotype was seen many times. The chain employs TRBV6-5 and TRBJ2-5; 10 bases line up with TRBD2. The CDR3 covers 16 residues. V was pared by 4 bases and J by 2 bases, with 7 bases of the junction left unmatched. Germline lookup yields CDR1 MNHEY and CDR2 SVGAGI. CDR3 loop: CASSWWSGGDQETQYF. CDR3 bases: TGTGCCAGCAGTTGGTGGAGCGGGGGGGATCAAGAGACCCAGTACTTC.

This clonotype was picked up a small number of times. The chain couples TRBV6-1 to TRBJ1-6, with D possibly being TRBD1 (5 bases). Looked up from germline, CDR1 is MNHNS and CDR2 is SASEGT. CDR3 size: 15 residues. V was trimmed by 3 bases and J by 7 bases, leaving 13 bases between them. The CDR3 region has the DNA TGTGCCAGCAGTGAGCCAGGGAGGTTGAATTCACCCCTCCACTTT. Its translation: CASSEPGRLNSPLHF.

About this clonotype: This may stem from a read error, because a much larger clone lies one nucleotide away. J is TRBJ1-1 and V is TRBV2; D gene uncertain. The germline V gene encodes CDR1 SNHLY and CDR2 FYNNEI. V gave up 6 bases and J gave up 1 base, with 9 bases separating them. The CDR3 runs to 13 residues. The CDR3 is CASRPIRNTEAFF. Here the CDR3 DNA reads TGTGCCAGCAGGCCGATCAGGAACACTGAAGCTTTCTTT.

This clonotype was seen repeatedly, ten times or more. The chain recombines TRBV5-6 with TRBJ2-5; 7 bases align to TRBD2. In germline, CDR1 is SGHDT, CDR2 YYEEEE. This CDR3 contains 14 residues. After removal of 4 bases from V and 6 bases from J, the junction contained 9 bases not matched to a gene. This CDR3 reads CASSQASGAKTQYF. CDR3 nucleotides: TGTGCCAGCAGCCAAGCGAGCGGGGCTAAGACCCAGTACTTC.

The chain recombines TRBV5-1 with TRBJ2-7; D is perhaps TRBD1 (5 bases). V lost 5 bases to trimming and J lost 3 bases, with 15 bases between them. This CDR3 comprises 14 residues. Germline V lookup: CDR1 SGHRS, CDR2 YFSETQ. The chain's CDR3 is CASSPTAADYEQYF. The CDR3 region has the DNA TGCGCCAGCAGTCCGACAGCCGCTGACTACGAGCAGTACTTC.

This clonotype has just a few counts. This rearrangement joins TRBV5-1 to TRBJ2-5; 7 nucleotides match TRBD2. The CDR3 sequence is 16 residues long. Germline-derived CDR1 and CDR2 are SGHRS and YFSETQ. J gave up 4 bases and V 6 bases, and 15 bases lay outside the gene matches. The CDR3 spells CASTAGDRPTLETQYF. The CDR3 DNA reads as TGCGCCAGCACCGCGGGAGACCGACCGACTTTAGAGACCCAGTACTTC.

The rearrangement joins TRBV20-1 to TRBJ2-5; 12 bases fit TRBD2. Germline CDR1 DFQATT, CDR2 SNEGSKA (reference sequence). This CDR3 spans 17 amino acids. V was pared by 4 bases and J by 5 bases, with 14 bases of the junction left unmatched. The CDR3 DNA reads TGCAGTGCTATAGGGCTAGCGGGGGGGCTGGGTTCGGAGACCCAGTACTTC. The encoded protein is CSAIGLAGGLGSETQYF.

This clonotype was counted many times. This chain links TRBV10-3 with TRBJ1-2; tentative D call: TRBD1 (5 bases). V was trimmed by 2 bases and J by 8 bases, leaving 15 bases between them. This CDR3 has 14 amino acids. Per the germline V gene, CDR1 is ENHRY and CDR2 is SYGVKD. The CDR3 sequence: CAISEDRGASGYTF. The CDR3 DNA follows: TGTGCCATCAGTGAGGATAGAGGGGCCAGCGGCTACACCTTC.

Only a few counts were recorded for this clonotype. The V gene is TRBV7-2, the J gene TRBJ2-1, with D perhaps TRBD1 or TRBD2 (5 bases each). The CDR3 spans 15 residues. The V gene's germline CDR1 is SGHTA and CDR2 FQGNSA. Trimming pared 9 bases from V and 7 bases from J, leaving 22 bases between. CDR3 sequence: CASLSPGTARNEQFF. The CDR3 DNA reads TGTGCCAGTCTATCACCGGGGACGGCCAGAAATGAGCAGTTCTTC. Supplemented by reference TRBV7-2 and TRBJ2-1, the full variable domain reads GAGVSQSPSNKVTEKGKDVELRCDPISGHTALYWYRQSLGQGLEFLIYFQGNSAPDKSGLPSDRFSAERTGGSVSTLTIQRTQQEDSAVYLCASLSPGTARNEQFFGPGTRLTVL.

V gene TRBV29-1 combines with J gene TRBJ1-1; tentatively, D is TRBD1 (6 bases). Trimming removed 0 bases at V and 10 bases at J, with 12 bases between. CDR3 length equals 12 residues. Germline values: CDR1 SQVTM, CDR2 ANQGSEA. CDR3 nucleotide sequence: TGCAGCGTTGAAGATCAAACAGGGAGAGCTTTCTTT. Amino acid sequence: CSVEDQTGRAFF.

The genes are TRBV6-2 or TRBV6-3 and TRBJ2-7; 10 bases align to TRBD2. TRBJ2-5 matches the DNA end more closely, so the J call is doubtful. The CDR3 has 14 residues. Germline-derived CDR1 and CDR2 are MNHEY and SVGEGT. In nucleotides, the CDR3 is TGTGCCAGCAGACTAGCGGGGTTACAAGAGACCCAGTACTTC. It codes for CASRLAGLQETQYF.

This clonotype was counted only a few times. The chain is built from TRBV6-2 or TRBV6-3 and TRBJ2-1, with no clear D. The CDR3 is made up of 13 amino acids. The ends were cut back, 8 bases at V and 0 bases at J, with 8 bases in the middle. In germline, CDR1 is MNHEY, CDR2 SVGEGT. CDR3 region: CASGDPSYNEQFF. CDR3 DNA sequence: TGTGCCAGCGGTGATCCCTCCTACAATGAGCAGTTCTTC.